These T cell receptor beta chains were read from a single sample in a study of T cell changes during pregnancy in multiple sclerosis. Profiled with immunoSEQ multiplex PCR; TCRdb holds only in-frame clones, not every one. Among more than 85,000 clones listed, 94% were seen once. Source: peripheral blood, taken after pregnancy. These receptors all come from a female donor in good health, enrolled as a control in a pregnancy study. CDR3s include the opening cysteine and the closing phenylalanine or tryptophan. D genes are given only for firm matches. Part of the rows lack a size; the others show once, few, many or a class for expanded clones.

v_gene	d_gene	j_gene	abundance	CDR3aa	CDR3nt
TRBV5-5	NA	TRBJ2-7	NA	CASSLNSLPHYEQYF	TGTGCCAGCAGCTTGAATAGCCTACCCCACTACGAGCAGTACTTC
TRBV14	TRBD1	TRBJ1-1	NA	CASSQTMGQGAEAFF	TGTGCCAGCAGCCAAACAATGGGACAGGGGGCTGAAGCTTTCTTT
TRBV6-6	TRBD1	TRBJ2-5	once	CASSANRGQETQYF	TGTGCCAGCAGTGCTAACAGGGGACAAGAGACCCAGTACTTC
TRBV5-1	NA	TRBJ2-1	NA	CASSPGSGEQFF	TGCGCCAGCAGCCCGGGGAGTGGCGAGCAGTTCTTC
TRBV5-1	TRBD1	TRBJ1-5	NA	CASSLGQGDNQPQHF	TGCGCCAGCAGCTTGGGACAGGGGGACAATCAGCCCCAGCATTTT
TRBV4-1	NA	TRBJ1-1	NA	CASSQDSRTEAFF	TGCGCCAGCAGCCAAGATAGTCGGACTGAAGCTTTCTTT
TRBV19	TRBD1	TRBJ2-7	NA	CASSTTGGSYEQYF	TGTGCCAGTAGTACCACAGGGGGTTCCTACGAGCAGTACTTC
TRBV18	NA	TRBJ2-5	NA	CASSHFQETQYF	TGTGCCAGCTCCCATTTCCAAGAGACCCAGTACTTC
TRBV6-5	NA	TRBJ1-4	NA	CASSLNSPGKLFF	TGTGCCAGCAGCCTGAACAGCCCTGGGAAACTGTTTTTT
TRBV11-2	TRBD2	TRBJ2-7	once	CASSLRSRDYISYEQYF	TGTGCCAGCAGCTTACGGAGCCGGGACTATATCTCCTACGAGCAGTACTTC
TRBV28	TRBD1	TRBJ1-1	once	CASSKGGRDTEAFF	TGTGCCAGCAGTAAAGGGGGCCGGGACACTGAAGCTTTCTTT
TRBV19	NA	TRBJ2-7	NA	CASSMLADPYEQYF	TGTGCCAGTAGTATGCTGGCAGATCCCTACGAGCAGTACTTC